This TCR beta chain emerged from a study of T cells after posttransplantation cyclophosphamide. Sequencing was performed with immunoSEQ multiplex PCR; in TCRdb, only in-frame clones are kept and a portion is missing. Among approximately 20,000 clones listed, roughly nine tenths were seen once. Methotrexate plus calcineurin inhibitor accompanied controls' myeloablative marrow transplants; sampling was 1 year later. For this clone: What it recognizes is unknown.

General study points: Later blood repertoires were often dominated by clones from the donor CD8+ memory compartment. Recipient CMV seropositivity and CMV reactivation strongly tracked TRB clonality. Skin or GI-infiltrating T cells shared few TRB sequences with blood.

Source: PBMCs, taken around 370 days after allogeneic stem cell transplant with calcineurin inhibitor and methotrexate. This sequence was found in a female patient in her 30s who received an allogeneic stem cell transplant from an unrelated donor, was CMV-positive, and had acute and chronic GVHD. Some T cells may be graft donor cells.

CDR3 sequence reads: CASSLQSQEKLFF. The CDR3 nucleotides are TGCGCCAGCAGCCTCCAATCCCAGGAAAAACTGTTTTTT. The chain combines TRBV5-1 with TRBJ1-4; D is unresolved. The ends were cut back, 4 bases at V and 8 bases at J, with 12 bases in the middle. The CDR3 has 13 amino acids. Germline-derived CDR1 and CDR2 are SGHRS and YFSETQ. The complete variable domain, with remaining parts taken from reference TRBV5-1 and TRBJ1-4, reads KAGVTQTPRYLIKTRGQQVTLSCSPISGHRSVSWYQQTPGQGLQFLFEYFSETQRNKGNFPGRFSGRQFSNSRSEMNVSTLELGDSALYLCASSLQSQEKLFFGSGTQLSVL.